Below, 24 T cell receptor beta chains from the same sample are listed, as sequenced in a study of cytomegalovirus exposure and HLA in healthy donors. 13 Jbeta primers and 60 Vbeta primers were used for the PCR. Profiled with immunoSEQ multiplex PCR; TCRdb holds only in-frame clones, not every one. The data hold some 130,000 clones, with around four fifths observed a single time. Sequenced input: PBMCs. The receptor source for this set is a male donor in good health and CMV-seronegative.

This clone came up a few times. This sequence joins TRBV7-9 and TRBJ1-4; TRBD1 matches 9 bases. V was clipped by 9 bases and J by 0 bases; unmatched bases: 11. The CDR3 spans 17 residues. Germline CDR1 is SEHNR and CDR2 is FQNEAQ (reference sequence). The CDR3 region is CASNLGTGTATNEKLFF. In DNA, the CDR3 is TGTGCCAGTAACCTCGGGACAGGGACCGCAACTAATGAAAAACTGTTTTTT.

The chain joins TRBV5-8 to TRBJ2-1, with 7 bases aligning to TRBD2. The CDR3 length is 15 residues. Germline V gene data show CDR1 as SGHTS and CDR2 as YDEGEE. The V and J ends lost 2 bases and 6 bases, in that order; junction bases with no gene match: 8. CDR3 sequence (DNA): TGTGCCAGCAGCTTCCATCGTTTAGCGGGCAATGAGCAGTTCTTC. Protein: CASSFHRLAGNEQFF.

The V and J genes are TRBV9 and TRBJ2-7, with TRBD1 identical over 7 bases. CDR3 length: 14 amino acids. Germline values: CDR1 SGDLS, CDR2 YYNGEE. With V trimmed by 3 bases and J by 7 bases, 10 bases remained unmatched. CDR3 in amino acids: CASSAGTARGEQYF. The CDR3 DNA follows: TGTGCCAGCAGCGCAGGGACAGCTCGTGGGGAGCAGTACTTC.

The chain's CDR3 is CAISDRQGLAKNIQYF. Here the CDR3 DNA reads TGTGCCATCAGTGATAGACAGGGTCTAGCCAAAAACATTCAGTACTTC. The J gene is TRBJ2-4, the V gene TRBV10-3, with TRBD1 matching over 7 bases. J gave up 0 bases and V 3 bases, and 5 bases lay outside the gene matches. The length of the CDR3 is 16 residues. The germline V gene has CDR1 ENHRY and CDR2 SYGVKD.

The chain carries TRBV2 and TRBJ1-4; no clear D. Trimming took off 9 bases at V and 2 bases at J, with 16 bases between the two ends. CDR3 length: 15 amino acids. Looked up from germline, CDR1 is SNHLY and CDR2 is FYNNEI. CDR3 loop: CASTLKQLTNEKLFF. In nucleotides, the CDR3 is TGTGCCAGTACCCTGAAACAGCTTACTAATGAAAAACTGTTTTTT.

On this clone: Additional DNA sequences in this sample encode the identical CDR3. The chain is built from TRBV7-2 and TRBJ1-3; no clear D gene. The CDR3 spans 16 residues. V was cut by 0 bases and J by 0 bases, with 9 bases left in between. Germline V gives CDR1 SGHTA, CDR2 FQGNSA. CDR3 in DNA: TGTGCCAGCAGCTTAGCGGTACGGAGCTCTGGAAACACCATATATTTT. Its protein is CASSLAVRSSGNTIYF.

The chain uses TRBV14 and TRBJ2-3, with 8 nucleotides matching TRBD2. The CDR3 consists of 17 residues. Germline CDR1 is SGHDN and CDR2 is FVKESK. The junction had 9 bases not matched to a gene; V was cut back by 4 bases and J by 0 bases. CDR3 residues: CASSPWTSSPSTDTQYF. CDR3 bases: TGTGCCAGCAGCCCGTGGACTAGCAGCCCAAGCACAGATACGCAGTATTTT.

This clone was counted only a few times. The rearrangement links TRBV6-1 to TRBJ1-4, with a possible D match to TRBD1 (6 bases). V was clipped by 2 bases and J by 6 bases, with 13 bases between them. The CDR3 contains 15 residues. Germline assignment: CDR1 MNHNS and CDR2 SASEGT. The CDR3 sequence: CASSETGTLDEKLFF. The DNA of the CDR3 is TGTGCCAGCAGTGAAACCGGGACACTGGATGAAAAACTGTTTTTT.

The CDR3 loop reads CASSEQYNSPLHF. The CDR3 DNA reads as TGTGCCAGTAGTGAACAGTATAATTCACCCCTCCACTTT. The chain recombines TRBV19 with TRBJ1-6; D unresolved. Per germline, CDR1 LNHDA and CDR2 SQIVND (reference sequence). Deletions cut 5 bases from V and 4 bases from J, with 6 bases between. This CDR3 contains 13 residues. The full variable domain, completed using reference TRBV19 and TRBJ1-6, is DGGITQSPKYLFRKEGQNVTLSCEQNLNHDAMYWYRQDPGQGLRLIYYSQIVNDFQKGDIAEGYSVSREKKESFPLTVTSAQKNPTAFYLCASSEQYNSPLHFGNGTRLTVT.

The chain uses TRBV4-3 and TRBJ1-6; perhaps TRBD1 as D (5 bases). The germline gives CDR1 LGHNA, CDR2 YSLEER. V lost 0 bases and J lost 6, with 12 bases in between. The CDR3 runs 16 residues. For the CDR3, the DNA is TGCGCCAGCAGCCAAGATGGCGCAGGGTCTAATTCACCCCTCCACTTT. Its translation is CASSQDGAGSNSPLHF.

This clone was recorded once. The chain has TRBV5-4 and TRBJ1-4, with a possible D match to TRBD1 (6 bases). The V gene lost 2 bases and the J gene lost 7 bases, with 24 bases spanning the gap. CDR1 and CDR2 (germline): SGHNT, YYREEE (reference sequence). The length of the CDR3 is 18 residues. CDR3 amino acids: CASSLTPGGQGNREKLFF. The CDR3, as DNA: TGTGCCAGCAGCTTAACGCCCGGGGGGCAGGGGAATCGTGAAAAACTGTTTTTT.

The rearrangement joins TRBV11-2 to TRBJ1-6; a possible D gene is TRBD1 (5 bases). CDR3 size: 16 residues. Germline V gives CDR1 SGHAT, CDR2 FQNNGV. V lost 4 bases and J 9 bases, leaving 19 bases between the germline ends. CDR3 sequence reads: CASSSLAGPRGSPLHF. CDR3 coding DNA: TGTGCCAGCAGCTCCCTAGCGGGGCCTCGGGGTTCACCCCTCCACTTT.

A few counts support this clone. The chain links TRBV9 to TRBJ2-1, with 7 positions matching TRBD1. V was clipped by 3 bases and J by 5 bases; unmatched bases: 8. CDR3 length: 15 residues. CDR1 SGDLS and CDR2 YYNGEE come from the germline V gene. As DNA, the CDR3 is TGTGCCAGCAGCGAGTCCGGGACAGACGACAATGAGCAGTTCTTC. Translated, it gives CASSESGTDDNEQFF.

V gene TRBV15 combines with J gene TRBJ1-6; 7 bases agree with TRBD1. Germline V gene sequence: CDR1 LNHNV, CDR2 YYDKDF (reference sequence). The CDR3 contains 15 residues. The V gene end was trimmed by 1 base and the J gene end by 10 bases; junction bases not matched to a gene: 7. CDR3 DNA sequence: TGTGCCACCAGCAGAGTCCCCAGGGGGAGGTCACCCCTCCACTTT. Translating it yields CATSRVPRGRSPLHF.

The rearrangement uses TRBV5-8 and TRBJ1-5; TRBD1 might be the D (6 bases). Trimming pared 4 bases from V and 0 bases from J, leaving 11 bases between. This CDR3 is 15 amino acids long. Per the germline V gene, CDR1 is SGHTS and CDR2 is YDEGEE. CDR3 bases: TGTGCCAGCAGCAAGTCAGGGGATAGCAATCAGCCCCAGCATTTT. Its protein is CASSKSGDSNQPQHF.

The chain's CDR3 is CASSLTGPTEAFF. Written as DNA, the CDR3 is TGTGCCAGCAGCTTAACCGGTCCCACTGAAGCTTTCTTT. The genes are TRBV7-9 and TRBJ1-1; no reliable D call. Germline values: CDR1 SEHNR, CDR2 FQNEAQ (reference sequence). The V end lost 2 bases, the J end lost 4 bases, and 8 bases lay between the germline ends. The CDR3 contains 13 residues. Full variable domain (outside the CDR3, taken from reference TRBV7-9 and TRBJ1-1): DTGVSQNPRHKITKRGQNVTFRCDPISEHNRLYWYRQTLGQGPEFLTYFQNEAQLEKSRLLSDRFSAERPKGSFSTLEIQRTEQGDSAMYLCASSLTGPTEAFFGQGTRLTVV.

The chain links TRBV5-5 to TRBJ2-3; TRBD2 agrees at 7 bases. Germline V lookup: CDR1 SGHKS, CDR2 YYEKEE (reference sequence). The CDR3 is made up of 15 amino acids. J was trimmed by 5 bases and V by 3 bases; bases with no gene match: 9. Here the CDR3 reads CASSSDGGEGDTQYF. DNA for the CDR3: TGTGCCAGCAGCTCGGATGGGGGGGAAGGAGATACGCAGTATTTT.

In this sample, this clone turned up a few times. The chain joins TRBV16 to TRBJ2-5; 7 nucleotides match TRBD2. There are 17 residues in the CDR3. Germline assignment: CDR1 KGHSY and CDR2 FQNENV. Losses at the gene ends were 0 bases for V and 3 bases for J; bases not matched to a gene: 10. CDR3 protein: CASSQSPHAGDEETQYF. CDR3 DNA: TGTGCCAGCAGCCAATCGCCCCATGCGGGAGATGAAGAGACCCAGTACTTC. Complete variable domain (other parts from reference TRBV16 and TRBJ2-5): GEEVAQTPKHLVRGEGQKAKLYCAPIKGHSYVFWYQQVLKNEFKFLISFQNENVFDETGMPKERFSAKCLPNSPCSLEIQATKLEDSAVYFCASSQSPHAGDEETQYFGPGTRLLVL.

The V and J genes are TRBV18 and TRBJ1-1; no definite D call. The ends were cut back, 3 bases at V and 8 bases at J, with 10 bases in the middle. The CDR3 is 12 residues long. In germline, CDR1 is KGHSH, CDR2 LQKENI. CDR3 DNA: TGTGCCAGCTCACCGAGAGAACCCGAAGCTTTCTTT. This sequence encodes CASSPREPEAFF.

This clone was counted once. The chain carries TRBV4-3 and TRBJ2-1, with D possibly TRBD1 on 7 matching bases. This CDR3 spans 15 amino acids. V dropped 3 bases and J dropped 6 bases, with 15 bases sitting between them. Per the germline V gene, CDR1 is LGHNA and CDR2 is YSLEER. The CDR3 protein is CASSQSRGAANEQFF. Here the CDR3 DNA reads TGCGCCAGCAGCCAGAGCAGGGGGGCTGCCAATGAGCAGTTCTTC.

Note on this clone: The junction does not match germline at one end; this may be a read error. The rearrangement uses TRBV7-9 and TRBJ2-7, with a tentative D call TRBD1 (5 bases). The CDR3 consists of 11 residues. The V gene's germline CDR1 is SEHNR and CDR2 FQNEAQ (reference sequence). The CDR3 coding sequence is TGTTCCAGCAGCTTGGGGCGAGAGCAGTACTTC. This codes for CSSSLGREQYF.

This clone was seen only once. The rearrangement uses TRBV19 and TRBJ2-7; D is perhaps TRBD1 (5 bases). Germline V gene data show CDR1 as LNHDA and CDR2 as SQIVND (reference sequence). The V end was cut by 7 bases, the J end by 0 bases, with 13 bases between. CDR3 length: 14 residues. CDR3 residues: CASNRGLSSYEQYF. Here the CDR3 DNA reads TGTGCCAGTAATAGGGGATTGAGCTCCTACGAGCAGTACTTC.

V gene TRBV7-8 combines with J gene TRBJ2-7, with TRBD2 matching over 8 bases. Trimming cost V 5 bases and J 3 bases; bases outside gene matches: 6. The length of the CDR3 is 14 residues. Germline V gene lookup returns CDR1 SGHVS and CDR2 FQNEAQ. In nucleotides, the CDR3 is TGTGCCAGCAGCAAGGGGCTAGCGGGCTACGAGCAGTACTTC. It specifies CASSKGLAGYEQYF.

This clone was observed a handful of times. This chain joins TRBV25-1 and TRBJ2-5; 9 bases agree with TRBD2. V dropped 2 bases and J dropped 1; count of bases not matched to a gene: 5. This CDR3 has 16 amino acids. Germline CDR1 MGHDK, CDR2 SYGVNS. The CDR3 DNA reads as TGTGCCAGCAGTGAACCGGGACTAGCTAGCCAAGAGACCCAGTACTTC. Translating it yields CASSEPGLASQETQYF.